The rows below give T cell receptor beta chains drawn from one sample of a study of neurological immune-mediated disorders. MiXCR, run by TCRdb on the 5' RACE reads, gives a single entry per CDR3 protein. The table records 30,000 to 40,000 distinct CDR3 sequences, 11% of them present only once. The sequenced material came from PBMCs. All receptors come from a man aged 60 to 75 with HTLV-1-associated myelopathy (HAM/TSP). Each CDR3 is given with its conserved first and last residue. D genes are given only for firm matches.

j_gene | d_gene | v_gene | CDR3aa
TRBJ2-5 | NA | TRBV5-1 | CASSLAGECTQYF
TRBJ2-1 | TRBD1 | TRBV24-1 | CATSSRGRWTNEQFF
TRBJ2-2 | TRBD2 | TRBV7-2 | CASSLGGSANTGELFF
TRBJ1-3 | TRBD1 | TRBV7-2 | CASSFRRTGTIYF
TRBJ2-3 | NA | TRBV7-2 | CASSLVPPGAGDTQYF
TRBJ2-3 | TRBD2 | TRBV10-3 | CAISESGGAASSTDTQYF
TRBJ1-1 | TRBD1 | TRBV7-9 | CASSFLGGTEVAFF
TRBJ1-3 | NA | TRBV9 | CASSKVGGNTIYF
TRBJ1-4 | NA | TRBV20-1 | CSASIHTTNEKLFF
TRBJ2-7 | TRBD1 | TRBV6-2/TRBV6-3 | CASRRTGGNYEQYF